This TCR beta chain comes out of a study of T cells in women clearing cervical HPV infection. Turning to the study itself: Case blood was drawn when the lesion was first found; control blood after infection became undetectable. For cases, blood was sampled a median about 160 days after lesion detection, interquartile range about 90 to 200 days.

Genomic DNA, averaging roughly 1,200 ng per sample, yielded TCR beta CDR3 via immunoSEQ. Sequencing used immunoSEQ multiplex PCR; TCRdb keeps in-frame clones, though not all of them. The sample table sets out 30,000 to 45,000 clones. The CDR3 has 14 amino acids. Germline CDR1 and CDR2: LGHNA and YNFKEQ. V shed 1 base and J shed 3 bases, with 9 bases lying between them. A note on this clone: Sequencing ends 3 residues short of the CDR3 end; the germline J gene provides the rest.

This rearrangement joins TRBV4-2 to TRBJ2-5; either TRBD1 or TRBD2 may supply D (5 bases each). The receptor was isolated from a woman aged 18 to 75 with a cervical HPV16 infection that either progressed to CIN3+ or cleared (not recorded which). The sample comprised blood buffy coat. CDR3 DNA, as far as it was read: TGTGCCAGCAGCCAAGGAGGGGAGAAAGAGACC. Amino acids: CASSQGGEKET. The full CDR3 sequence reads CASSQGGEKETQYF.